This section outlines one T cell receptor (beta chain) sequence together with its context. Germline V lookup: CDR1 LGHNT, CDR2 FRNRAP. The CDR3 is 16 amino acids. V lost 5 bases, J lost 2 bases, and 11 bases stayed unmatched. This specimen comes from a study of cytomegalovirus exposure and HLA in healthy donors. 13 Jbeta primers and 60 Vbeta primers were used for the PCR. Here immunoSEQ multiplex PCR was the method, and the copy in TCRdb shows in-frame clones only, minus some. The sample includes approximately 130,000 clones, around 81% of them seen just once. The TCR sequence derives from a woman between 35 and 50 years old in good health and CMV-seronegative. Sequenced sample: PBMCs. The rearrangement uses TRBV12-5 and TRBJ1-1, with 7 bases that match TRBD1. CDR3 DNA: TGTGCTAGTGGTCAAGACACCGGGACAGCTAACACTGAAGCTTTCTTT. This encodes CASGQDTGTANTEAFF.